This T cell receptor (beta chain) was found in a study of immune evolution from preneoplasia to lung adenocarcinoma. Study-wide context: HLA loss of heterozygosity: 5.5% to 8.5% AIS, less than 18% MIA, about 35% ADC, none AAH.

Comments on this clone: The target antigen is unknown.

Germline V gene data show CDR1 as WSHSY and CDR2 as SAAADI. This CDR3 region has 16 residues. Trimming took 4 bases from V and 0 from J, leaving 13 bases between them. Using immunoSEQ multiplex PCR, the repertoire was profiled, and TCRdb retains in-frame clones only, with some absent. The sample contains several thousand clones, roughly 80% of which appear only once. Study outcomes and limitations: From normal lung to invasive adenocarcinoma, top clone frequencies appeared to decrease.

Histologic diagnosis was independently verified by two lung pathologists. The sequence came from a person aged 70 to 80 with invasive lung adenocarcinoma. The sample taken for sequencing was FFPE invasive lung adenocarcinoma tissue. J is TRBJ2-1 and V is TRBV10-2; D tentatively fits TRBD1 or TRBD2 (5 bases each). The CDR3, as DNA: TGCGCCAGCAGTGCGGGACGGGAACACTCCTACAATGAGCAGTTCTTC. Translating gives CASSAGREHSYNEQFF.